These T cell receptor beta chains were read from a single sample in a study of cytotoxic CD8 clonotypes in ibrutinib-treated CLL. Clones were read by immunoSEQ multiplex PCR, and TCRdb kept only the in-frame ones, dropping some. The sample lists fewer than 400,000 clones, roughly 70% occurring once. Source: PBMCs, taken after 36 months of ibrutinib treatment. These receptors were taken from a human donor with chronic lymphocytic leukemia. The conserved cysteine and the conserved F or W are not part of the CDR3 here.

>TRBJ2-7|13|TRBV25-1
ASSEGGVMSYEQY
>TRBJ1-1|12|TRBV9
ASSNQGMNTEAF
>TRBJ2-1|14|TRBV9
ASSVGGTTWYNEQF
>TRBJ2-4|16|TRBV4-1
ASSQDPWTSGRGNIQY
>TRBJ2-7|13|TRBV9
ASSPGGGASYEQY
>TRBJ1-3|11|TRBV25-1
ASSLVSGNTIY
>TRBJ2-3|13|TRBV4-1
ASSLLAGTTDTQY
>TRBJ2-7|11|TRBV28
ASSSRRPYEQY
>TRBJ1-4|11|TRBV29-1
SVEDRDREKLF
>TRBJ2-5|15|TRBV4-1
ASSQDLGGNLFETQY
>TRBJ2-1|12|TRBV29-1
SVVGTSKGNEQF
>TRBJ2-7|14|TRBV11-2
ASSLGGTRMNYEQY
>TRBJ2-7|12|TRBV5-6
ASSRSTGTYEQY
>TRBJ2-7|12|TRBV19
ASALAGGTYEQY
>TRBJ1-5|13|TRBV28
ASRSRGLSNQPQH
>TRBJ2-5|13|TRBV19
ASSVPVSGGETQY
>TRBJ2-7|10|TRBV29-1
SVYTSVYEQY
>TRBJ2-7|12|TRBV19
ASTATGVAYEQY
>TRBJ1-2|13|TRBV19
ASSTQQGNGYGYT
>TRBJ2-1|11|TRBV9
ASSVVGGLEQF
>TRBJ2-5|13|TRBV5-1
ASSLGPGTQETQY
>TRBJ2-6|14|TRBV19
ASSIKGGSGANVLT
>TRBJ2-3|13|TRBV4-1
ASSPGTGRTDTQY
>TRBJ2-7|11|TRBV4-1
ASSHLGSYEQY
>TRBJ2-7|13|TRBV5-6
ASSLGAGNNYEQY
>TRBJ2-7|12|TRBV19
ASSARDTSYEQY
>TRBJ2-7|11|TRBV10-2
ASSGGAPYEQY
>TRBJ2-1|13|TRBV5-1
ASSLGLAGAYEQF
>TRBJ2-7|12|TRBV2
ASVGRGSSYEQY
>TRBJ2-5|15|TRBV18
ASSPARLAGRQETQY
>TRBJ1-5|13|TRBV19
ASRTGQVSNQPQH
>TRBJ2-1|9|TRBV15
ATSRAGHQF
>TRBJ2-3|9|TRBV29-1
SVEAGDTQY
>TRBJ2-5|11|TRBV2
ASSRGSQETQY
>TRBJ1-2|16|TRBV5-1
ASSLEAAGQGKGYGYT
>TRBJ2-7|8|TRBV9
ASSPGTDN
>TRBJ1-2|14|TRBV7-8
ASSLAGTVANYGYT
>TRBJ2-4|14|TRBV28
ASSLVSGLAKNIQY
>TRBJ1-3|14|TRBV19
ASSVSTGARGNTIY
>TRBJ2-3|13|TRBV9
ASSVSGGGADTQY
>TRBJ2-7|12|TRBV7-6
ASSLDYPGYEQY
>TRBJ2-7|11|TRBV4-1
ASSQGREYEQY
>TRBJ1-1|11|TRBV9
ASSVQEFTEAF
>TRBJ2-5|15|TRBV5-4
ASSLVLAGVKWETQY
>TRBJ1-2|15|TRBV4-1
ASSQGQVGGLDYGYT
>TRBJ2-7|10|TRBV29-1
SVLGQGSEQY
>TRBJ2-2|12|TRBV29-1
SGGQGGSTGELF
>TRBJ1-2|13|TRBV2
ASTKDRGRGYGYT
>TRBJ2-7|10|TRBV9
ASSVGLGEQY
>TRBJ2-1|9|TRBV27
ASSGGNEQF
>TRBJ1-5|15|TRBV2
ASSGRTQGGSNQPQH
>TRBJ1-6|11|TRBV19
ASSQTGNSPLH
>TRBJ1-2|12|TRBV11-2
ASSLDPDNYGYT
>TRBJ2-5|13|TRBV7-2
ASSAEPRWGETQY